This paragraph covers one TCR beta chain sequence. Germline CDR1 and CDR2: SGHRS and YFSETQ. This CDR3 is 15 amino acids long. V was trimmed by 9 bases and J by 0 bases, leaving 19 bases between them. These data originate in a study of control samples from healthy donors and cancer patients. Sequenced by immunoSEQ multiplex PCR; TCRdb stores in-frame clones only, minus some. The sample holds 90,000 to 150,000 clones; about 91% are singletons and the top ten take 3.4%. This sequence joins TRBV5-1 and TRBJ2-7; possible D gene TRBD1, 5 bases. The TCR was taken from a man aged 40-55 years in good health. What was sequenced was blood. CDR3 sequence (DNA): TGCGCCAAAGAATTACGGACAAAAGCCTCCTACGAGCAGTACTTC. Its protein is CAKELRTKASYEQYF.